The next 14 T cell receptor beta chains were all read from a single sample in a study of identical twins. Each CDR3 protein is one row after TCRdb ran MiXCR on the 5' RACE reads. The table includes under 450,000 distinct CDR3 sequences, roughly 20% detected once. Sequenced input: naive T cells sorted from blood. These receptors all come from a man aged 50 to 60 in good health.

The chain employs TRBV7-6 and TRBJ2-3; perhaps D is TRBD1 or TRBD2 (5 bases each). V lost 1 base to trimming and J lost 0 bases, with 14 bases between them. From germline, CDR1 is SGHVS and CDR2 FNYEAQ. The CDR3 is made up of 17 amino acids. This chain's CDR3 is CASSLVGAGTSTDTQYF. In DNA, the CDR3 is TGTGCCAGCAGCTTAGTCGGCGCAGGGACCAGCACAGATACGCAGTATTTT. Complete variable domain (other parts from reference TRBV7-6 and TRBJ2-3): GAGVSQSPRYKVTKRGQDVALRCDPISGHVSLYWYRQALGQGPEFLTYFNYEAQQDKSGLPNDRFSAERPEGSISTLTIQRTEQRDSAMYRCASSLVGAGTSTDTQYFGPGTRLTVL.

The chain employs TRBV12-3 or TRBV12-4 and TRBJ1-2; maybe TRBD1 (6 bases). The V end lost 8 bases, the J end lost 2 bases, and 12 bases lay between the germline ends. The CDR3 is 13 amino acids. The CDR3, as DNA: TGTGCCAGCGTTCGGGACACCAACTATGGCTACACCTTC. It translates to CASVRDTNYGYTF.

This clonotype was seen at least ten times. V and J are TRBV12-3 or TRBV12-4 and TRBJ1-1, with D tentatively TRBD1 (5 bases). V was trimmed by 4 bases and J by 4 bases, leaving 16 bases between them. The CDR3 length is 15 residues. CDR3 amino acids: CASSSISGGFTEAFF. Here the CDR3 DNA reads TGTGCCAGCAGTTCAATCTCGGGGGGATTCACTGAAGCTTTCTTT.

This chain connects TRBV7-2 to TRBJ2-1, with unresolved D. Trimming took off 4 bases at V and 12 bases at J, with 13 bases between the two ends. The CDR3 is 12 amino acids. Looked up from germline, CDR1 is SGHTA and CDR2 is FQGNSA. This CDR3 reads CASSSRAQMQFF. For the CDR3, the DNA is TGTGCCAGCAGCTCAAGGGCCCAGATGCAGTTCTTC. The whole variable domain, filled in from reference TRBV7-2 and TRBJ2-1, reads GAGVSQSPSNKVTEKGKDVELRCDPISGHTALYWYRQSLGQGLEFLIYFQGNSAPDKSGLPSDRFSAERTGGSVSTLTIQRTQQEDSAVYLCASSSRAQMQFFGPGTRLTVL.

The V call is TRBV6-2 or TRBV6-3, the J call TRBJ2-2, with D perhaps matching TRBD1 (6 bases). CDR1 and CDR2 (germline): MNHEY, SVGEGT. V gave up 0 bases and J gave up 3 bases, with 14 bases separating them. CDR3 size: 17 residues. CDR3 in amino acids: CASSYSVDRPDTGELFF. The CDR3 nucleotides are TGTGCCAGCAGTTACTCCGTAGACAGGCCGGACACCGGGGAGCTGTTTTTT.

This clonotype was counted between two and nine times. This chain joins TRBV20-1 and TRBJ1-1; D may be TRBD1 (5 bases). Trimming removed 0 bases from V and 6 bases from J, with 23 bases in between. CDR3 size: 17 residues. Germline CDR1 reads DFQATT; CDR2 reads SNEGSKA (reference sequence). The CDR3 protein is CSARDLKSMGGASEAFF. CDR3 nucleotide sequence: TGCAGTGCTAGAGACCTGAAATCGATGGGGGGAGCGTCTGAAGCTTTCTTT.

The V and J genes are TRBV11-1 and TRBJ2-2, with 10 bases matching TRBD1. The CDR3 sequence is 18 residues long. Trimming took 5 bases from V and 0 from J; bases not matched to a gene: 9. The germline V gene has CDR1 SGHAT and CDR2 FQDESV (reference sequence). The CDR3 nucleotides are TGTGCCAGCAGCGTGACCGGGACAGGGGTTCCGAACACCGGGGAGCTGTTTTTT. It specifies CASSVTGTGVPNTGELFF.

This clonotype was counted a few times. The genes are TRBV24-1 and TRBJ2-7, with 12 nucleotides matching TRBD1. V shed 4 bases and J 4 bases; nucleotides not matched to a gene: 4. The CDR3 has 15 residues. Germline V gene data show CDR1 as KGHDR and CDR2 as SFDVKD. The chain's CDR3 is CATSDPGQGAYEQYF. In DNA, the CDR3 is TGTGCCACCAGTGACCCGGGACAGGGGGCTTACGAGCAGTACTTC.

This clonotype was recorded at least ten times. The chain recombines TRBV7-9 with TRBJ1-1; D uncertain. CDR1 is SEHNR, CDR2 FQNEAQ, per germline (reference sequence). V lost 1 base to trimming and J lost 0 bases, with 6 bases between them. The CDR3 totals 14 residues. The CDR3 DNA sequence: TGTGCCAGCAGCTTAGACAGAATGAACACTGAAGCTTTCTTT. Protein: CASSLDRMNTEAFF.

The V call is TRBV2, the J call TRBJ2-5, with a tentative D call TRBD1 (6 bases). V was shortened by 5 bases and J by 2 bases, with 9 bases between the two germline ends. From germline, CDR1 is SNHLY and CDR2 FYNNEI. The CDR3 extends over 13 amino acids. CDR3 nucleotide sequence: TGTGCCAGCAGTAAACAGGGACAAGAGACCCAGTACTTC. Translated, it gives CASSKQGQETQYF.

Only a few counts were recorded for this clonotype. V and J are TRBV28 and TRBJ1-5; tentative D call: TRBD1 (6 bases). The germline V and J ends were trimmed by 7 bases and 0 bases, with 13 bases remaining between them. The CDR3 consists of 15 residues. The germline gives CDR1 MDHEN, CDR2 SYDVKM. CDR3 sequence reads: CASTLTGYSNQPQHF. CDR3 bases: TGTGCCAGCACCTTGACAGGTTATAGCAATCAGCCCCAGCATTTT.

A remark on this clonotype: A read error may produce the germline difference seen at one junction end. This chain joins TRBV7-2 and TRBJ2-5, with D perhaps TRBD1 (8 bases). Germline V gene lookup returns CDR1 SGHTA and CDR2 FQGNSA. The CDR3 has 15 amino acids. The CDR3 sequence: CVSSFYRGGHETQYF. As DNA, the CDR3 is TGTGTCAGCAGCTTTTACAGGGGGGGGCATGAGACCCAGTACTTC. The full variable domain, with the rest looked up from reference TRBV7-2 and TRBJ2-5, is GAGVSQSPSNKVTEKGKDVELRCDPISGHTALYWYRQSLGQGLEFLIYFQGNSAPDKSGLPSDRFSAERTGGSVSTLTIQRTQQEDSAVYLCVSSFYRGGHETQYFGPGTRLLVL.

V is TRBV5-1 and J is TRBJ2-1, with D possibly matching TRBD1 (6 bases). Germline CDR1 SGHRS, CDR2 YFSETQ. V was cut by 2 bases and J by 2 bases, with 11 bases left in between. The CDR3 is 15 residues long. CDR3 DNA sequence: TGCGCCAGCAGCTTTCAGGGGCTTGCCTACAATGAGCAGTTCTTC. Translating it yields CASSFQGLAYNEQFF.

The table lists this clonotype with a few counts. This rearrangement joins TRBV6-1 to TRBJ1-5, with a tentative D call TRBD1 (6 bases). V was shortened by 6 bases and J by 7 bases, with 13 bases between the two germline ends. The CDR3 sequence is 13 residues long. Looked up from germline, CDR1 is MNHNS and CDR2 is SASEGT. The CDR3 region is CASREGGSQPQHF. The CDR3 DNA sequence: TGTGCCAGCAGGGAGGGGGGATCACAGCCCCAGCATTTT.